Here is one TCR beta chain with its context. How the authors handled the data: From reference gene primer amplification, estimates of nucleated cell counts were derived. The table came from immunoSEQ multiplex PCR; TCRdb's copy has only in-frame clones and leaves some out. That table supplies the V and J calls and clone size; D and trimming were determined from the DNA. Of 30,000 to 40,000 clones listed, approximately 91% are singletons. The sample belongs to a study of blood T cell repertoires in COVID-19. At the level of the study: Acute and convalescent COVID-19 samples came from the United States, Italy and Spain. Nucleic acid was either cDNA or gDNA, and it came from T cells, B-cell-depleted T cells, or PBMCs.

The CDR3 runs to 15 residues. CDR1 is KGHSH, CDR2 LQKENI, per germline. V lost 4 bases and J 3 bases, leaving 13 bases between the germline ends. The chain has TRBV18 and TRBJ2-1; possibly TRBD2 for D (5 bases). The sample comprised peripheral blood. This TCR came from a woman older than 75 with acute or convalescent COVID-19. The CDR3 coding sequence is TGTGCCAGCTCACTCTTGTCGGGGAGCTACAATGAGCAGTTCTTC. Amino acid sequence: CASSLLSGSYNEQFF.